The clone carrying this T cell receptor beta chain appeared a few times. Its antigen is not identified. The sorted Tregs were CD4+CD25+CD127-/low cells. The germline CDR1 and CDR2 sequences are MGHRA and YSYEKL. The CDR3 is 16 amino acids. Germline trimming cut 7 bases from V and 2 bases from J; bases unmatched to any gene: 11. Whole-study findings and limits: Tumor memory CD4+ T cell TCR gene usage was found to cluster with blood and lymph node memory CD4+ cells and with lymph node naive CD4+ cells. Tumor Treg TCRs overlapped most with tumor naive CD4+ cells.

TCRdb recomputed calls from the 5' RACE reads with MiXCR, one row per CDR3 protein. The sample has fewer than 50,000 distinct CDR3 sequences; roughly 23% are singletons. The sequencing sample was made of Tregs sorted from a lymph node. The V call is TRBV4-1, the J call TRBJ1-1; 9 bases align to TRBD1. This TCR came from a female donor with breast cancer. CDR3 bases: TGCGCCAGCAATTCTGTGGGACAGGGTTTTAACACTGAAGCTTTCTTT. It codes for CASNSVGQGFNTEAFF.